The 9 T cell receptor beta chains below come from one sample, sequenced in a study of CD8 T cells in Susac syndrome. RNA totalling about 0.5 to 1 ug underwent reverse transcription with random hexamers. Each CDR3 protein is one row after TCRdb ran MiXCR on the immunoSEQ multiplex PCR reads. The sample shows about 150,000 distinct CDR3 sequences, nearly 97% of them seen only once. Sequencing was done on a sample of CD8+ T cells from PBMCs. Source of these receptors: a human donor with multiple sclerosis.

The chain is built from TRBV25-1 and TRBJ2-1; D is possibly TRBD1 (6 bases). Germline loops: CDR1 MGHDK, CDR2 SYGVNS. Trimming left V 7 bases short and J 4 bases short, with 11 bases between. This CDR3 has 13 amino acids. For the CDR3, the DNA is TGTGCCAGCACCCCGGACAGATACAATGAGCAGTTCTTC. Translating gives CASTPDRYNEQFF. Complete variable domain (other parts from reference TRBV25-1 and TRBJ2-1): EADIYQTPRYLVIGTGKKITLECSQTMGHDKMYWYQQDPGMELHLIHYSYGVNSTEKGDLSSESTVSRIRTEHFPLTLESARPSHTSQYLCASTPDRYNEQFFGPGTRLTVL.

This clonotype appeared once. V is TRBV6-5 and J is TRBJ2-1; 8 positions match TRBD1. Germline V gene lookup returns CDR1 MNHEY and CDR2 SVGAGI. This CDR3 comprises 15 residues. The ends lost 6 bases at V and 5 bases at J; junction bases unmatched: 9. The CDR3, as DNA: TGTGCCAGCAGCTCCGGGACAGGATTCAACAATGAGCAGTTCTTC. Its translation: CASSSGTGFNNEQFF.

This clonotype showed up just once. The CDR3 here is CASSAQRQSPKEETQYF. The CDR3 DNA reads as TGTGCCAGCAGCGCTCAGAGACAGTCACCCAAAGAAGAGACCCAGTACTTC. This rearrangement joins TRBV9 to TRBJ2-5; D is possibly TRBD1 (5 bases). Germline CDR1 reads SGDLS; CDR2 reads YYNGEE. Trimming stripped 3 bases from V and 3 bases from J, with 21 bases between. The CDR3 length is 17 residues. Drawing the rest from reference TRBV9 and TRBJ2-5, the complete variable domain is DSGVTQTPKHLITATGQRVTLRCSPRSGDLSVYWYQQSLDQGLQFLIQYYNGEERAKGNILERFSAQQFPDLHSELNLSSLELGDSALYFCASSAQRQSPKEETQYFGPGTRLLVL.

The chain joins TRBV6-5 to TRBJ1-6; 9 bases line up with TRBD1. Losses at the gene ends were 6 bases for V and 10 bases for J; bases not matched to a gene: 7. CDR1 is MNHEY, CDR2 SVGAGI, per germline. This CDR3 comprises 14 residues. In nucleotides, the CDR3 is TGTGCCAGCAGGGAACAGGGGGCGAAATCACCCCTCCACTTT. This codes for CASREQGAKSPLHF.

With respect to this clonotype: At one of its ends the junction is not consistent with the germline gene, which may arise from a read error. The chain links TRBV7-7 to TRBJ2-5; possible D gene TRBD2, 5 bases. Germline-derived CDR1 and CDR2 are SSHAT and FNYEAQ (reference sequence). CDR3 length: 15 amino acids. CDR3 region: CASSLALEGQETQYF. In nucleotides, the CDR3 is TGTGCTAGCAGCTTAGCCTTAGAGGGACAAGAGACCCAGTACTTC.

This clonotype was picked up one time. The chain's CDR3 is CSVWENNYGYTF. CDR3 coding DNA: TGCAGCGTTTGGGAGAATAACTATGGCTACACCTTC. This chain connects TRBV29-1 to TRBJ1-2; D call uncertain. V dropped 5 bases and J dropped 1 base, with 8 bases sitting between them. The CDR3 runs to 12 residues. CDR1 is SQVTM, CDR2 ANQGSEA, per germline.

The V call is TRBV6-2 or TRBV6-3, the J call TRBJ2-7; D is unresolved. V was trimmed by 2 bases and J by 4 bases, leaving 18 bases between them. Germline CDR1 MNHEY, CDR2 SVGEGT. The CDR3 runs 16 residues. The CDR3 nucleotides read TGTGCCAGCAGTTACGCACCACGAATCCTAGGGTACGAGCAGTACTTC. This codes for CASSYAPRILGYEQYF.

The chain links TRBV18 to TRBJ2-7, with 8 bases matching TRBD1. V shed 2 bases, J shed 3 bases, and the junction held 6 bases outside the gene matches. The CDR3 contains 15 residues. Per germline, CDR1 KGHSH and CDR2 LQKENI. CDR3 DNA: TGTGCCAGCTCACCAGACAGGACAGGGAACTACGAGCAGTACGTC. As protein: CASSPDRTGNYEQYV.

As DNA, the CDR3 is TGTGCCAGTAGTATCGTCGGGACGGAGTCCTACGAGCAGTACTTC. The encoded protein is CASSIVGTESYEQYF. V usage is TRBV19 and J usage is TRBJ2-7, with D perhaps TRBD1 or TRBD2 (5 bases each). The V end was cut by 3 bases, the J end by 1 base, with 13 bases between. The CDR3 totals 15 residues. The germline V gene has CDR1 LNHDA and CDR2 SQIVND (reference sequence).